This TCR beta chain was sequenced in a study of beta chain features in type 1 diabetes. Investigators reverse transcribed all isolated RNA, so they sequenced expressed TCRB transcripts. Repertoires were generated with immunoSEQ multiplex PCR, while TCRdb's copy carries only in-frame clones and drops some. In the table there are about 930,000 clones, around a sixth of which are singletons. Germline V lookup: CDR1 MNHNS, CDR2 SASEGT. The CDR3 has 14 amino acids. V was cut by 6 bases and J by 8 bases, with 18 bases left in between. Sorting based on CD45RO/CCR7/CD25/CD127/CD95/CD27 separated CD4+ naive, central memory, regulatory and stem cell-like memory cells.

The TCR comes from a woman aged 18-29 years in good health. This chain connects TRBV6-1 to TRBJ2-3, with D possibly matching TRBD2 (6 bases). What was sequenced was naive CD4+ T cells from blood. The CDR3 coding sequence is TGTGCCAGCAGAGACGGACCTTCGGAGGGTACGCAGTATTTT. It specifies CASRDGPSEGTQYF.